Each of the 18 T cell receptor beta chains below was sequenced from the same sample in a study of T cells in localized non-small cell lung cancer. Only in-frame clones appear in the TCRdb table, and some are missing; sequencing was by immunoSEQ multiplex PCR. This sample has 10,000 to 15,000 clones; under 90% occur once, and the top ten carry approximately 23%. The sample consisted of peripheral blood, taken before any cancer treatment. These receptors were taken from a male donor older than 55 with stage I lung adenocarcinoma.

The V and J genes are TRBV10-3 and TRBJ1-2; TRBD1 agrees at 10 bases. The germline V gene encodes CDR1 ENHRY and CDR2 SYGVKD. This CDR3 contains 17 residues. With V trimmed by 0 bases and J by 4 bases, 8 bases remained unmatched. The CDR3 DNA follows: TGTGCCATCAGTGAGTCCGACAGGGGGCGTAGGGGCTATGGCTACACCTTC. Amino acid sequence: CAISESDRGRRGYGYTF.

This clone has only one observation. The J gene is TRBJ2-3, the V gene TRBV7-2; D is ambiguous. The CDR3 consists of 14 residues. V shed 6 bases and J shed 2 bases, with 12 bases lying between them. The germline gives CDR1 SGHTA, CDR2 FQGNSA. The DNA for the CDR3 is TGTGCCAGCAGAGTCAGTGAGTCCACAGATACGCAGTATTTT. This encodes CASRVSESTDTQYF.

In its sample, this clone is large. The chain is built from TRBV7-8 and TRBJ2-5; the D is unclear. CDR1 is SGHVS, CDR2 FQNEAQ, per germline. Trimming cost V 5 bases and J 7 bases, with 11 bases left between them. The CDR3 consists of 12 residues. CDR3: CASSPKVVTQYF. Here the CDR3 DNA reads TGTGCCAGCAGCCCGAAGGTTGTGACCCAGTACTTC. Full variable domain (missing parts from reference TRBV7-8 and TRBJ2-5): GAGVSQSPRYKVAKRGQDVALRCDPISGHVSLFWYQQALGQGPEFLTYFQNEAQLDKSGLPSDRFFAERPEGSVSTLKIQRTQQEDSAVYLCASSPKVVTQYFGPGTRLLVL.

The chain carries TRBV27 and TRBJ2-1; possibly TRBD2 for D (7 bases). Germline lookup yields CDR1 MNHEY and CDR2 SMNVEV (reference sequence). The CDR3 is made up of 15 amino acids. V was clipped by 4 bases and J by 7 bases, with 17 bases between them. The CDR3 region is CASSYGAGAKNEQFF. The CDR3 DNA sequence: TGTGCCAGCAGTTATGGTGCGGGGGCGAAAAATGAGCAGTTCTTC.

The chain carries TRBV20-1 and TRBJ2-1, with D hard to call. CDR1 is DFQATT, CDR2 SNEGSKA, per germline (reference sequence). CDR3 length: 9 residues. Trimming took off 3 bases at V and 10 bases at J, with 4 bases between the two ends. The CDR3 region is CSARREQFF. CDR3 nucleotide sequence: TGCAGTGCTAGGCGAGAGCAGTTCTTC.

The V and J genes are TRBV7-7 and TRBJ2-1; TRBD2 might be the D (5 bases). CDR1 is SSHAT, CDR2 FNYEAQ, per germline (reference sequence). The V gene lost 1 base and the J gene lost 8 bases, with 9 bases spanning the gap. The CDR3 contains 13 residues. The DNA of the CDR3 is TGTGCCAGCAGCTTAGGTCGGGGTGATGAGCAGTTCTTC. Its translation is CASSLGRGDEQFF.

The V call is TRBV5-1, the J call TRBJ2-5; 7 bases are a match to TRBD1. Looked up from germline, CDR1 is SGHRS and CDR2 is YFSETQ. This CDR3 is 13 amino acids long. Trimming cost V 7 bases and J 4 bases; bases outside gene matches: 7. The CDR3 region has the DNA TGCGCCAGCCGAACAGGGGCGGGAGAGACCCAGTACTTC. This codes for CASRTGAGETQYF.

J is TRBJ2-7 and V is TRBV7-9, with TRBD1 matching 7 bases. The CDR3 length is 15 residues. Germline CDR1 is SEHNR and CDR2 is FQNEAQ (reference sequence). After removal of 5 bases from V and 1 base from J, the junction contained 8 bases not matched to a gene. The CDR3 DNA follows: TGTGCCAGCAGCCCGGCTAGGGGGCATTCCTACGAGCAGTACTTC. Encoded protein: CASSPARGHSYEQYF.

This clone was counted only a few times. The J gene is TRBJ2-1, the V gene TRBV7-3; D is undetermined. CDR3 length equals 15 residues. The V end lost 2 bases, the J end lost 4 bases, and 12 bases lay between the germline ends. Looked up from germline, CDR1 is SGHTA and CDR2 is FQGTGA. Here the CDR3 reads CASSLGVARYNEQFF. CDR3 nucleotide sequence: TGTGCCAGCAGCTTAGGGGTAGCTAGATACAATGAGCAGTTCTTC.

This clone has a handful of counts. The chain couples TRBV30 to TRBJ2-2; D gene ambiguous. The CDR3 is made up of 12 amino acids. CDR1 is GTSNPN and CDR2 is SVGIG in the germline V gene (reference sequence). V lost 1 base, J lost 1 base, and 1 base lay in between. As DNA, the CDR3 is TGTGCCTGGAGTGGGAACACCGGGGAGCTGTTTTTT. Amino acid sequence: CAWSGNTGELFF.

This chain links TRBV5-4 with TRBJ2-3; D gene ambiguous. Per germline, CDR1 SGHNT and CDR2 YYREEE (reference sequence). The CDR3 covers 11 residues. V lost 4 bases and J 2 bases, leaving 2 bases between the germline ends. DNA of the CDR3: TGTGCCAGCAGCACCACAGATACGCAGTATTTT. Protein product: CASSTTDTQYF.

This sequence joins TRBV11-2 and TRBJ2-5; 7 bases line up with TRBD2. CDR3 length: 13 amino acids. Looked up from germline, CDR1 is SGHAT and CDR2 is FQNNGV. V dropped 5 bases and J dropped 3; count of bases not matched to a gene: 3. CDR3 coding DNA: TGTGCCAGCAGCCGAGGACTAGAAGAGACCCAGTACTTC. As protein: CASSRGLEETQYF. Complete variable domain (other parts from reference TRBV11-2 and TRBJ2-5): EAGVAQSPRYKIIEKRQSVAFWCNPISGHATLYWYQQILGQGPKLLIQFQNNGVVDDSQLPKDRFSAERLKGVDSTLKIQPAKLEDSAVYLCASSRGLEETQYFGPGTRLLVL.

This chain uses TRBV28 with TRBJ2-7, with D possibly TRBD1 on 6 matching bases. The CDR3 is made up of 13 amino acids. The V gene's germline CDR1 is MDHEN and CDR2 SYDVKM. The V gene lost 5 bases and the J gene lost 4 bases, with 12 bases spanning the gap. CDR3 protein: CASSLDRPYEQYF. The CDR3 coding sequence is TGTGCCAGCAGTCTAGACAGGCCTTACGAGCAGTACTTC.

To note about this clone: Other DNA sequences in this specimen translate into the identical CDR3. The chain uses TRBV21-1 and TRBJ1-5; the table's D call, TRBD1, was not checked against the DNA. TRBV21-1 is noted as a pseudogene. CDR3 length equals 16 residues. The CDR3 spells CASSKGDRNSNQPQHF. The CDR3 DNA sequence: TGTGCCAGCAGCAAAGGGGACAGAAATAGCAATCAGCCCCAGCATTTT.

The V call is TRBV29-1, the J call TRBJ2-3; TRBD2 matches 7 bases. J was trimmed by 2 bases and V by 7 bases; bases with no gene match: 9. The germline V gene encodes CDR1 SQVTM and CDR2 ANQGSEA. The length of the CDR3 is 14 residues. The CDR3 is CSASRGENTDTQYF. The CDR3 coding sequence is TGCAGCGCGAGTCGGGGGGAAAACACAGATACGCAGTATTTT.

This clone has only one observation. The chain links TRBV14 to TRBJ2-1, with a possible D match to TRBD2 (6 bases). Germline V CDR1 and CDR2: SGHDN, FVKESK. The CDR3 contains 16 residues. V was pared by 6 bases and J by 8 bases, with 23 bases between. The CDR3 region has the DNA TGTGCCAGCAGTCCGAGTGGACTAACCGGTTTCGATGAGCAGTTCTTC. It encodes CASSPSGLTGFDEQFF.

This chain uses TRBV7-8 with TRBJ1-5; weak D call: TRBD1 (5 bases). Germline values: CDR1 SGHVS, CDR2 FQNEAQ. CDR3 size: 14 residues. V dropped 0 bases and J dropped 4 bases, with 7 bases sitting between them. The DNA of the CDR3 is TGTGCCAGCAGCTTAGCCAGGGTGAATCAGCCCCAGCATTTT. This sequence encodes CASSLARVNQPQHF.

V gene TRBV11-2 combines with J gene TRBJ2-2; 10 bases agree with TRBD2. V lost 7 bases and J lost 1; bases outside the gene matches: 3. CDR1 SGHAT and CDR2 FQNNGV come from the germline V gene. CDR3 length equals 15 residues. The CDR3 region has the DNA TGTGCCAGCACCTCTAGCGGGGGGAACACCGGGGAGCTGTTTTTT. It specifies CASTSSGGNTGELFF.